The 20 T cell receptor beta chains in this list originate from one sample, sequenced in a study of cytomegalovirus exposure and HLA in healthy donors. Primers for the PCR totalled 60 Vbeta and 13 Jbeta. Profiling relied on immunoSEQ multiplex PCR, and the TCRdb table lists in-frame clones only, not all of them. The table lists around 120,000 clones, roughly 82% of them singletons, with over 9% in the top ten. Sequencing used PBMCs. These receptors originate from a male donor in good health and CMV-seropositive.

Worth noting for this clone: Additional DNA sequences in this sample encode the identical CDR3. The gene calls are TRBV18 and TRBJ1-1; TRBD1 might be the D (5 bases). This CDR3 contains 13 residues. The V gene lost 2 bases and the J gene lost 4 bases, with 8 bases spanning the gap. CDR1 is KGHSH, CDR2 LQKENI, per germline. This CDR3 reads CASSPSGGTEAFF. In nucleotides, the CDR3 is TGTGCCAGCTCACCATCCGGGGGCACTGAAGCTTTCTTT.

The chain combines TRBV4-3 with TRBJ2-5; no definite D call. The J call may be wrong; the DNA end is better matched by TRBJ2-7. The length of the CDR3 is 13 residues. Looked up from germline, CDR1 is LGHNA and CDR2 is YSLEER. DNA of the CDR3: TGCGCCAGCAGCCAGGGCCTTTCCTACGAGCAGTACTTC. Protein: CASSQGLSYEQYF.

The CDR3 bases are TGTGCCTGGACCTTGGGACTAGCGGGACCCAGCACAGATACGCAGTATTTT. Its protein product is CAWTLGLAGPSTDTQYF. The rearrangement joins TRBV30 to TRBJ2-3; 13 nucleotides align to TRBD2. The V gene's germline CDR1 is GTSNPN and CDR2 SVGIG (reference sequence). The length of the CDR3 is 17 residues. V was clipped by 4 bases and J by 0 bases; unmatched bases: 7.

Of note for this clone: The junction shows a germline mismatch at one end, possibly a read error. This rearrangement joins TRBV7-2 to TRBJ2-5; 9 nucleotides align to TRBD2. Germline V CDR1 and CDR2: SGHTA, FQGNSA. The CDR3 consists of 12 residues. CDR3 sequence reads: CASSLLAGRGNF. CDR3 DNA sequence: TGTGCCAGCAGCTTACTAGCGGGACGCGGGAACTTC.

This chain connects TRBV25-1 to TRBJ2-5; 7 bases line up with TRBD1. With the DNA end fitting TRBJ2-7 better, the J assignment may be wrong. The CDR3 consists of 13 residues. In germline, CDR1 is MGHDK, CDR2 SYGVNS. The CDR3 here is CARLGQSPYEQYF. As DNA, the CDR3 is TGTGCCAGGCTGGGACAGAGCCCTTACGAGCAGTACTTC.

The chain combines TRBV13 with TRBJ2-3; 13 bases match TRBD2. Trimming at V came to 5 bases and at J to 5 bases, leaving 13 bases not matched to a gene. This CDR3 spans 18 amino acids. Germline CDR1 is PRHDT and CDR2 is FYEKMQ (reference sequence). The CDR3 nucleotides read TGTGCCAGCAGCCTCCTGACCGGGACTAGCGGGACAGAAGATACGCAGTATTTT. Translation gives CASSLLTGTSGTEDTQYF.

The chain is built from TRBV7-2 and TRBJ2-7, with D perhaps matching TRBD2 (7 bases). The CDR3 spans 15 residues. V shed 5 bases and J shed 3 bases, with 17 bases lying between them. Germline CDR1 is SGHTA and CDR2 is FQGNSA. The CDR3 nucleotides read TGTGCCAGCAGCACCAGAGCGGGACAAGTCTACGAGCAGTACTTC. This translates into CASSTRAGQVYEQYF. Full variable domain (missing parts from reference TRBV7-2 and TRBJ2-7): GAGVSQSPSNKVTEKGKDVELRCDPISGHTALYWYRQSLGQGLEFLIYFQGNSAPDKSGLPSDRFSAERTGGSVSTLTIQRTQQEDSAVYLCASSTRAGQVYEQYFGPGTRLTVT.

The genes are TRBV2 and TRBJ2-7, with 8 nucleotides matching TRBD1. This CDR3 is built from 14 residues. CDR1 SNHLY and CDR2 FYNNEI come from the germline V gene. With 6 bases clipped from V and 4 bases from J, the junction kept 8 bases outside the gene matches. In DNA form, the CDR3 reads TGTGCCAGCAGCGCGGACAGGGTAGCGTACGAGCAGTACTTC. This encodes CASSADRVAYEQYF.

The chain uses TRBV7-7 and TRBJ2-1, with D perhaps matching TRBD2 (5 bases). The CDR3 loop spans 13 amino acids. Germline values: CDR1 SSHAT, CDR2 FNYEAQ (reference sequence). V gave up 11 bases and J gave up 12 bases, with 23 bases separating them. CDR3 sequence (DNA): TGTGCCCCCTCGGGGTTTCGACTCACGGGGCAGTTCTTC. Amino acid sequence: CAPSGFRLTGQFF.

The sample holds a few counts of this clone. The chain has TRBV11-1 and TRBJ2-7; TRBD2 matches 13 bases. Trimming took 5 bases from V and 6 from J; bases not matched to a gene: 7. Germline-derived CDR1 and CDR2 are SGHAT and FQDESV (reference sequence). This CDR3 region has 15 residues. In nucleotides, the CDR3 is TGTGCCAGCAGCCTGCTAGGACTAGCGGGAGTCGAGCAGTACTTC. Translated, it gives CASSLLGLAGVEQYF.

The CDR3 DNA reads as TGTGCCAGCAGCTTAGACGAGGGTATGAACACTGAAGCTTTCTTT. Translation gives CASSLDEGMNTEAFF. The genes are TRBV7-9 and TRBJ1-1; D is unresolved. Germline assignment: CDR1 SEHNR and CDR2 FQNEAQ (reference sequence). Trimming stripped 1 base from V and 0 bases from J, with 9 bases between. The CDR3 sequence is 15 residues long.

This CDR3 reads CASSFAGEHETQYF. The CDR3, as DNA: TGTGCCAGCAGTTTCGCGGGAGAACACGAGACCCAGTACTTC. J is TRBJ2-5 and V is TRBV27; 7 positions match TRBD2. Germline V lookup: CDR1 MNHEY, CDR2 SMNVEV (reference sequence). V lost 3 bases, J lost 5 bases, and 6 bases stayed unmatched. There are 14 residues in the CDR3.

The CDR3 loop is CASTKSSGYEQYF. The CDR3, as DNA: TGTGCCAGCACCAAATCAAGCGGGTACGAGCAGTACTTC. The rearrangement links TRBV11-2 to TRBJ2-7; tentative D call: TRBD2 (6 bases). Germline-derived CDR1 and CDR2 are SGHAT and FQNNGV. The germline V and J ends were trimmed by 7 bases and 4 bases, with 14 bases remaining between them. The CDR3 covers 13 residues.

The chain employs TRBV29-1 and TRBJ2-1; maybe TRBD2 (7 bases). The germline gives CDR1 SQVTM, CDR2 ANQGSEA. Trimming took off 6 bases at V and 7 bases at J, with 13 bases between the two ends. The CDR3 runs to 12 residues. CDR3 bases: TGCAGCGTCGGGGGGCGGGTAAATGAGCAGTTCTTC. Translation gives CSVGGRVNEQFF.

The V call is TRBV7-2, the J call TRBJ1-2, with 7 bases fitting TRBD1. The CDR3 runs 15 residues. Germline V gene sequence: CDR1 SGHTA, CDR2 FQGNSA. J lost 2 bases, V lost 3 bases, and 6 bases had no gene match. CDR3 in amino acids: CASSFSGTANYGYTF. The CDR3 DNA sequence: TGTGCCAGCAGCTTTTCCGGGACAGCCAACTATGGCTACACCTTC.

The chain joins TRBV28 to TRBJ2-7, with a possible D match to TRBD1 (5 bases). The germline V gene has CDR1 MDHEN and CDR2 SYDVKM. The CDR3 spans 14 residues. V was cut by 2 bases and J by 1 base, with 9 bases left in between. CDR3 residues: CASSLSQGSYEQYF. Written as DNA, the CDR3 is TGTGCCAGCAGTTTAAGTCAGGGATCCTACGAGCAGTACTTC.

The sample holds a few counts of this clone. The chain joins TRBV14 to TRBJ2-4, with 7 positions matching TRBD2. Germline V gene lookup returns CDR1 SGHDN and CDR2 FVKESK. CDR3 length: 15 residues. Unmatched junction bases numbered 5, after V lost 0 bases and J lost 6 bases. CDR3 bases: TGTGCCAGCAGCCAAGATTGGGGGGGTAGAAACATTCAGTACTTC. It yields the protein CASSQDWGGRNIQYF.

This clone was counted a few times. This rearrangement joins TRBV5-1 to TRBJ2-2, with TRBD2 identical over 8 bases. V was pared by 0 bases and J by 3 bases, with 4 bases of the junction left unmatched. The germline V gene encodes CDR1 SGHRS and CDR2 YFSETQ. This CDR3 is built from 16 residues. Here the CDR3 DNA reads TGCGCCAGCAGCTTGGCCGTAGCGGGGCACACCGGGGAGCTGTTTTTT. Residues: CASSLAVAGHTGELFF.

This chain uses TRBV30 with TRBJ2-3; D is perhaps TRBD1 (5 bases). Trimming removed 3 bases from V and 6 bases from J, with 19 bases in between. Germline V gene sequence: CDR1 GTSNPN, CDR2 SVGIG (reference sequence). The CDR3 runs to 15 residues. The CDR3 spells CAWSRADIGKDTQYF. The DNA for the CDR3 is TGTGCCTGGAGCAGGGCGGACATTGGTAAGGATACGCAGTATTTT.

The CDR3 region has the DNA TGTGCCATCAGTAACCAGGGGAACAGCAATCAGCCCCAGCATTTT. This sequence encodes CAISNQGNSNQPQHF. The chain couples TRBV10-3 to TRBJ1-5; tentative D call: TRBD1 (6 bases). Trimming removed 5 bases at V and 1 base at J, with 12 bases between. The CDR3 is made up of 15 amino acids. Germline CDR1 is ENHRY and CDR2 is SYGVKD.